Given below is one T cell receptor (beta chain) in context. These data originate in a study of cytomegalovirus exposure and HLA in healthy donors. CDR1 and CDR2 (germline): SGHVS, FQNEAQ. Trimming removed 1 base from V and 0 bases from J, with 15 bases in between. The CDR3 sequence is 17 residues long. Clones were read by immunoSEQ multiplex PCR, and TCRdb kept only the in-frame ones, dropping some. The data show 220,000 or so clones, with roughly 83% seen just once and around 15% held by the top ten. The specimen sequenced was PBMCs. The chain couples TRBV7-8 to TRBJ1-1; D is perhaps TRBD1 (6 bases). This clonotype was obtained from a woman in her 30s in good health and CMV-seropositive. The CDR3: CASSLVPRQGMNTEAFF. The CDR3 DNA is TGTGCCAGCAGCTTAGTTCCCAGGCAGGGGATGAACACTGAAGCTTTCTTT.